The source of this TCR beta chain is a study of blood T cell repertoires in COVID-19. Looking at the study overall: The study drew acute and convalescent COVID-19 samples from the United States, Italy and Spain. PBMCs, B-cell-depleted T cells, or T cells provided the cDNA or gDNA that made up the material.

Study processing details: Quantification of nucleated cells was approximated via reference gene primer amplification. TCRdb keeps only in-frame clones here, not all; method: immunoSEQ multiplex PCR. V and J calls and clone size follow that table, whereas D and trimming were derived from the DNA. The sample shows approximately 90,000 clones, around 86% of them seen only once. Germline V gene lookup returns CDR1 SGHRS and CDR2 YFSETQ. The CDR3 spans 15 residues. The V end was cut by 0 bases, the J end by 6 bases, with 14 bases between. The origin of this receptor is a woman of 80 years or more with acute or convalescent COVID-19. Sequencing was carried out using peripheral blood. The V and J genes are TRBV5-1 and TRBJ2-3, with a tentative D call TRBD1 (6 bases). The CDR3 region is CASSLGTENRDTQYF. DNA of the CDR3: TGCGCCAGCAGCTTGGGGACAGAAAATAGGGATACGCAGTATTTT.